These T cell receptor beta chains were read from a single sample in a study of lymphopenia after photon versus proton radiotherapy. Profiling relied on immunoSEQ multiplex PCR, and the TCRdb table lists in-frame clones only, not all of them. Here the sample spans about 27,000 clones, around 90% being singletons. The sample consisted of peripheral blood, taken from a patient treated with photon-based radiotherapy. These receptors were collected from a man between 45 and 60 years old with gastric cancer. The CDR3 runs from the conserved cysteine through the conserved F or W. The D gene is left open where the match is weak. Where a row states a size, it is once, few, many or the class of an expanded clone; other rows omit it.

d_call j_call v_call clone_size cdr3_aa cdr3_nt
NA TRBJ2-5 TRBV7-8 once CASSVQETQYF TGTGCCAGCAGCGTACAAGAGACCCAGTACTTC
TRBD1 TRBJ1-6 TRBV6-4 few CASSDSSGTGYSPLHF TGTGCCAGCAGTGACTCGAGTGGGACAGGGTATTCACCCCTCCACTTT
NA TRBJ1-5 TRBV6-1 NA CASAHPGGQPQHF TGTGCCAGCGCCCACCCGGGAGGCCAGCCCCAGCATTTT
NA TRBJ2-1 TRBV10-3 NA CAISESIGGLNNEQFF TGTGCCATCAGTGAGTCAATCGGGGGATTGAACAATGAGCAGTTCTTC
NA TRBJ1-5 TRBV4-3 once CASSQGGGGGEPQHF TGCGCCAGCAGCCAAGGAGGTGGGGGCGGGGAGCCCCAGCATTTT
NA TRBJ2-3 TRBV30 NA CAWSRRGGPDTQYF TGTGCCTGGAGCAGAAGGGGGGGCCCAGATACGCAGTATTTT
TRBD2 TRBJ2-5 TRBV10-2 NA CASSELAGALQETQYF TGCGCCAGCAGTGAGTTAGCGGGGGCCCTGCAAGAGACCCAGTACTTC
NA TRBJ1-1 TRBV11-2 NA CASSPEGTSRAFF TGTGCCAGCAGCCCCGAGGGCACCTCGAGGGCTTTCTTT
NA TRBJ2-3 TRBV6-4 NA CASSDSAIGSTDTQYF TGTGCCAGCAGTGACTCGGCCATCGGGAGCACAGATACGCAGTATTTT
NA TRBJ2-6 TRBV7-3 NA CASSLGFNVLTF TGTGCCAGCAGCTTGGGTTTCAACGTCCTGACTTTC
TRBD1 TRBJ2-3 TRBV5-8 NA CASSVDRGTDTQYF TGTGCCAGCAGCGTTGACAGGGGCACAGATACGCAGTATTTT
NA TRBJ2-5 TRBV14 NA CASSLGRFSQYF TGTGCCAGCAGCCTCGGGAGATTTTCCCAGTACTTC
NA TRBJ2-6 TRBV11-3 NA CASSPARTTNVLTF TGTGCCAGCAGCCCCGCCAGGACGACCAACGTCCTGACTTTC